A selection of T cell receptor beta chains follows, all from one sample in a study of CD8+CD57+ T cells in acquired aplastic anemia. MiXCR, run by TCRdb on the reads, gives a single entry per CDR3 protein. This table has about 260,000 distinct CDR3 sequences, 82% appearing once. The sample was sorted CD4+, CD8+, or CD8+CD57+ T cells (not recorded which) from PBMCs. All receptors come from a human donor with aplastic anemia. CDR3s include the opening cysteine and the closing phenylalanine or tryptophan. The D gene is left open where the match is weak. Clone sizes are given selectively: once, few, many, or a class where the clone is expanded.

TRBV5-4	.	TRBJ2-3	.	CASSQELTTQYF	TGCGCCAGCAGCCAAGAGTTGACCACGCAGTATTTT
TRBV7-3	.	TRBJ2-3	.	CASSPGGGPTDTQF	TGTGCCAGCAGCCCTGGGGGGGGCCCAACAGATACGCAGTTT
TRBV5-1	.	TRBJ1-1	.	CASSLSGGGKDEAFF	TGCGCCAGCAGCCTATCAGGCGGAGGTAAAGATGAAGCTTTCTTT
TRBV13	.	TRBJ2-5	.	CASSLGWGETQYF	TGTGCCAGCAGCTTAGGCTGGGGAGAGACCCAGTACTTC
TRBV10-3	.	TRBJ1-6	TRBD1	CATLQGDNSPLHF	TGTGCCACCTTACAGGGGGATAATTCACCCCTCCACTTT
TRBV15	.	TRBJ1-2	.	CASSRGLAGGTTF	TGCGCCAGCAGCCGAGGCCTTGCAGGTGGCACCACCTTC
TRBV7-8	.	TRBJ2-3	.	CASSLNPGGTALSYF	TGTGCCAGCAGCTTGAATCCAGGCGGGACAGCCCTGTCCTATTTT
TRBV7-8	.	TRBJ2-7	.	CASSLRGGGEQYF	TGTGCCAGCAGCTTACGCGGCGGCGGCGAGCAGTACTTC
TRBV5-4	once	TRBJ1-1	TRBD1	CASSEDRATEAFF	TGTGCCAGCAGTGAGGACAGGGCCACTGAAGCTTTCTTT
TRBV11-2	.	TRBJ1-1	.	CASSLGVTGNHEAFF	TGTGCCAGCAGCTTAGGTGTCACAGGGAACCATGAAGCTTTCTTT
TRBV15	few	TRBJ1-6	.	CATSSGRGNSPLHF	TGTGCCACCAGCAGCGGCAGGGGTAATTCACCCCTCCACTTT
TRBV29-1	.	TRBJ2-1	TRBD2	CSLVGGEGGEQFF	TGCAGTCTTGTAGGCGGGGAGGGAGGTGAGCAGTTCTTC
TRBV6-5	.	TRBJ2-7	TRBD1	CASSFQGAGEQYF	TGTGCCAGCAGTTTCCAGGGGGCAGGCGAGCAGTACTTC
TRBV4-3	.	TRBJ1-1	.	CASSYLGTEALF	TGCGCCAGCAGCTACCTAGGCACTGAAGCTCTCTTT
TRBV7-3	once	TRBJ1-2	.	CASSFDRTWGVYEYTF	TGTGCCAGCAGCTTTGACAGGACTTGGGGAGTATATGAGTACACCTTC
TRBV29-1	.	TRBJ1-2	.	CSVSSGATNYGYTF	TGCAGCGTTTCGTCGGGGGCTACCAACTATGGCTACACCTTC
TRBV7-9	.	TRBJ2-5	.	CATSIGRERETQYF	TGTGCCACCAGCATTGGCAGAGAGCGGGAGACCCAGTACTTC
TRBV12-3/TRBV12-4	.	TRBJ2-1	TRBD2	CASSQTSGIYNEQFF	TGTGCCAGCAGCCAAACTAGCGGGATCTACAATGAGCAGTTCTTC
TRBV29-1	.	TRBJ1-2	.	CSAGDGGTSYTF	TGCAGCGCCGGCGACGGCGGGACAAGCTACACCTTC
TRBV7-8	.	TRBJ1-5	.	CASSLAVWPDTQHHF	TGTGCCAGCAGCTTAGCGGTCTGGCCCGATACGCAGCATCATTTT
TRBV7-9	.	TRBJ1-5	.	CASSLEHGEQPQHF	TGTGCCAGCAGCTTAGAACACGGCGAGCAGCCCCAGCATTTT
TRBV7-3	.	TRBJ1-2	.	CASSLSRRHTEAFGYTF	TGTGCCAGCAGCTTATCCCGGAGGCACACTGAAGCTTTCGGCTACACCTTC
TRBV5-1	once	TRBJ1-1	.	CASSFGEVEAFF	TGCGCCAGCAGCTTTGGGGAGGTTGAAGCTTTCTTT
TRBV9	once	TRBJ2-7	.	CASSLGTARNQQHF	TGTGCCAGCAGCCTGGGGACCGCCCGAAATCAGCAGCACTTC
TRBV7-8	.	TRBJ1-1	.	CASSDFPNTEAFF	TGTGCCAGCAGCGACTTCCCGAACACTGAAGCTTTCTTT
TRBV4-1	.	TRBJ2-3	.	CASRATLGSRVDTQYF	TGCGCCAGCAGGGCCACGCTGGGATCAAGGGTGGATACGCAGTATTTT
TRBV7-9	.	TRBJ2-1	TRBD1	CASSIRSGRGNDEQFF	TGTGCCAGCAGCATTCGCAGCGGCAGGGGGAATGATGAGCAGTTCTTC
TRBV6-5	.	TRBJ1-1	.	CASRSGSNTEAFF	TGTGCCAGCAGGAGCGGGAGTAACACTGAAGCTTTCTTT
TRBV7-8	.	TRBJ2-1	TRBD2	CASSLPGGRERDEQFF	TGTGCCAGCAGCTTACCGGGAGGCCGCGAGAGGGATGAGCAGTTCTTC
TRBV2	.	TRBJ2-1	.	CASGGPPVVLNTEAFF	TGTGCCAGCGGAGGGCCTCCCGTCGTCTTGAACACTGAGGCTTTCTTC
TRBV7-2	.	TRBJ1-1	.	CASSLDRGPNTEAFF	TGTGCCAGCAGCTTAGACCGGGGCCCGAACACTGAAGCTTTCTTT
TRBV7-9	many	TRBJ1-2	.	CASSPRGDYGYTF	TGTGCCAGCAGCCCTAGGGGGGACTATGGCTACACCTTC
TRBV7-9	.	TRBJ2-6	.	CASSLAGSPSGANVLTF	TGTGCCAGCAGCTTAGCGGGTAGCCCCTCTGGGGCCAACGTCCTGACTTTC
TRBV9	once	TRBJ1-5	TRBD1	CASSESGGQGEAYF	TGTGCCAGCAGTGAATCGGGGGGACAGGGGGAAGCTTATTTT
TRBV9	.	TRBJ2-5	TRBD1	CASSVDPGQGTETQYF	TGTGCCAGCAGCGTAGATCCGGGACAGGGGACGGAGACCCAGTACTTC
TRBV5-1	.	TRBJ2-5	TRBD1	CASSQYGTARYF	TGTGCCAGCAGCCAGTACGGGACAGCCAGGTACTTC
TRBV19	.	TRBJ2-1	.	CASSIARGADKTQFF	TGTGCCAGTAGTATAGCTAGAGGAGCCGACAAGACCCAGTTCTTC